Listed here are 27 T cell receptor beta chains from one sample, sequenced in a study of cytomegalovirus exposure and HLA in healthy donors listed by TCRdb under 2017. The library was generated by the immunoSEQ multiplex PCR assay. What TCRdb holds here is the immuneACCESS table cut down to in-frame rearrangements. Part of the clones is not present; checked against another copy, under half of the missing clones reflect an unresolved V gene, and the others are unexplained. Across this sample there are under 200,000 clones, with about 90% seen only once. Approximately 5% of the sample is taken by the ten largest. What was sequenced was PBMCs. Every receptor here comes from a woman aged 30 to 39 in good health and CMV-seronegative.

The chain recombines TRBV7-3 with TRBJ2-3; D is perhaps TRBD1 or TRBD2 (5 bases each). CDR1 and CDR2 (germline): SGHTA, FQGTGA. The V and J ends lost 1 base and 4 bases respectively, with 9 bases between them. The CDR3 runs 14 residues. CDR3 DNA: TGTGCCAGCAGCTTAATTGTGGGGGCAGATACGCAGTATTTT. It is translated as CASSLIVGADTQYF. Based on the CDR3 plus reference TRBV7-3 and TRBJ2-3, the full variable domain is GAGVSQTPSNKVTEKGKYVELRCDPISGHTALYWYRQSLGQGPEFLIYFQGTGAADDSGLPNDRFFAVRPEGSVSTLKIQRTERGDSAVYLCASSLIVGADTQYFGPGTRLTVL.

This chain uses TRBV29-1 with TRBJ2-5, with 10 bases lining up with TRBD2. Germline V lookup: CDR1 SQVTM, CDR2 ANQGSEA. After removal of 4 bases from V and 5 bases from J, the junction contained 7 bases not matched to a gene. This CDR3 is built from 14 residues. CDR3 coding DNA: TGCAGCGTTGGTCCAGCGGGAGGGCACGAGACCCAGTACTTC. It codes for CSVGPAGGHETQYF.

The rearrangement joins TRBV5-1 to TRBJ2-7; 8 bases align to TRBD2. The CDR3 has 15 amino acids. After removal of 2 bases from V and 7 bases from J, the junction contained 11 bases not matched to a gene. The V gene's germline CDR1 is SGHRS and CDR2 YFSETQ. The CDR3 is CASSFVPGGPGEQYF. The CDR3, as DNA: TGCGCCAGCAGCTTCGTCCCGGGAGGGCCGGGTGAGCAGTACTTC.

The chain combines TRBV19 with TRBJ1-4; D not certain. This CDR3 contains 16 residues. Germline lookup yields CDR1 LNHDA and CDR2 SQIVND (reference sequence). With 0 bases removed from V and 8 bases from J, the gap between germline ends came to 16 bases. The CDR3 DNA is TGTGCCAGTAGTATAGAAAATTTTGGACTACGGGAAAAACTGTTTTTT. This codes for CASSIENFGLREKLFF.

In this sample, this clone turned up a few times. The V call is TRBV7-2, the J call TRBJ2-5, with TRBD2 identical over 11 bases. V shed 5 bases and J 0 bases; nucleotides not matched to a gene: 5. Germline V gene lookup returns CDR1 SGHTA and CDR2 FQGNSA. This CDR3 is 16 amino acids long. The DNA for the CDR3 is TGTGCCAGCAGCAGCCCTAGCGGGAGGAACCAAGAGACCCAGTACTTC. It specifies CASSSPSGRNQETQYF.

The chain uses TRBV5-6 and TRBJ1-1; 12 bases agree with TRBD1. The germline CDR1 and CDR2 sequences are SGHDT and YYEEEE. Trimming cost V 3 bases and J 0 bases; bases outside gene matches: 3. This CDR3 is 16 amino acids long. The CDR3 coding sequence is TGTGCCAGCAGCTCCGGGACAGGGGGCATGAACACTGAAGCTTTCTTT. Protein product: CASSSGTGGMNTEAFF.

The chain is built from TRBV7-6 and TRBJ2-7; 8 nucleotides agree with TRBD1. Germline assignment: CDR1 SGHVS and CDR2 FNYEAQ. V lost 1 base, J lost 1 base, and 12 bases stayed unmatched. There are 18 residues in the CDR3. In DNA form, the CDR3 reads TGTGCCAGCAGCTTAGGAACATTGACAGGGGCCAAATCCTACGAGCAGTACTTC. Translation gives CASSLGTLTGAKSYEQYF.

CDR3 in DNA: TGTGCCAGCAGTTACACGGCAGAAGAAGATACGCAGTATTTT. It yields the protein CASSYTAEEDTQYF. V gene TRBV6-5 combines with J gene TRBJ2-3; D unresolved. V shed 2 bases and J shed 5 bases, with 11 bases lying between them. This CDR3 has 14 residues. Per the germline V gene, CDR1 is MNHEY and CDR2 is SVGAGI.

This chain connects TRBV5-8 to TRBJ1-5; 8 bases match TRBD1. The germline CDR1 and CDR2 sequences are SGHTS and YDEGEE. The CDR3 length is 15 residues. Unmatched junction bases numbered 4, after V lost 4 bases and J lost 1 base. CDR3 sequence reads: CASSRGQASNQPQHF. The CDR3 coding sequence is TGTGCCAGCAGCAGGGGACAGGCAAGCAATCAGCCCCAGCATTTT.

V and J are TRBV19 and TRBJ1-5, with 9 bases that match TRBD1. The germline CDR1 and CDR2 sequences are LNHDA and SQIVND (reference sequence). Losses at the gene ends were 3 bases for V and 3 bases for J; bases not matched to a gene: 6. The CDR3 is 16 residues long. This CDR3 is CASSIGDRENNQPQHF. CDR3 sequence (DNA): TGTGCCAGTAGTATTGGGGACAGGGAGAACAATCAGCCCCAGCATTTT.

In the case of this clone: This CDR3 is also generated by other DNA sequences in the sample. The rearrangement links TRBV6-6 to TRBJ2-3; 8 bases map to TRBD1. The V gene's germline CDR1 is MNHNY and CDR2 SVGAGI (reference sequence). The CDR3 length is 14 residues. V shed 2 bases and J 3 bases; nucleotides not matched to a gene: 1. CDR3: CASSYGQGTDTQYF. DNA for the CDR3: TGTGCCAGCAGTTACGGACAGGGAACAGATACGCAGTATTTT.

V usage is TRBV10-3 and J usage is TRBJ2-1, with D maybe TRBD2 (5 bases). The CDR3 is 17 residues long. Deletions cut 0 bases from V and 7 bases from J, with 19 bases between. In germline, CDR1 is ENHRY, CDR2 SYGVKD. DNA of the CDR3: TGTGCCATCAGTGAGTCCTCCAAACTATTACTAGTAAATGAGCAGTTCTTC. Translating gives CAISESSKLLLVNEQFF.

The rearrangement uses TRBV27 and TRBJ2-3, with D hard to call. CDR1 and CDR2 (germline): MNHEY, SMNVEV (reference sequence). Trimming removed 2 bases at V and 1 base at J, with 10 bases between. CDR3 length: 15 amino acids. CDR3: CASSLSPSGTDTQYF. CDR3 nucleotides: TGTGCCAGCAGTTTAAGTCCTAGTGGCACAGATACGCAGTATTTT.

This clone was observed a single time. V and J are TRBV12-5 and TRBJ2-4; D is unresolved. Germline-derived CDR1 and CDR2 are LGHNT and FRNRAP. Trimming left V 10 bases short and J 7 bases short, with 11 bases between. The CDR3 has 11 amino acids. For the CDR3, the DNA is TGTGCTACTAGTTCGTACAACATTCAGTACTTC. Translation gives CATSSYNIQYF.

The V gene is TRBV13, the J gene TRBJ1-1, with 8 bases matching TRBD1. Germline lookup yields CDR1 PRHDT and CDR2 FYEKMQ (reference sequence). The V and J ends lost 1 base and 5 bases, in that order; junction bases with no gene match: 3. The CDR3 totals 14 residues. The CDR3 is CASSLVRGRTEAFF. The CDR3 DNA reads TGTGCCAGCAGCTTAGTCAGGGGGCGGACTGAAGCTTTCTTT.

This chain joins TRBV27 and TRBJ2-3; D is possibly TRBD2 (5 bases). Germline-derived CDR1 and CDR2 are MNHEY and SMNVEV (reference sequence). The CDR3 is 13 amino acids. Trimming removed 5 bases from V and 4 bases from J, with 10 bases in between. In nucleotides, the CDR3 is TGTGCCAGCAGTACCTCACTAGCAGATACGCAGTATTTT. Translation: CASSTSLADTQYF.

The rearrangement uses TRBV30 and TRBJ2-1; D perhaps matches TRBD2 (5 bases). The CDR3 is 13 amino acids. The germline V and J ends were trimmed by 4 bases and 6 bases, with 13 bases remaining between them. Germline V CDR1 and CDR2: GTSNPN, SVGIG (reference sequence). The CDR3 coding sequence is TGTGCCTGGATAATGGACTGGGGCAATGAGCAGTTCTTC. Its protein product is CAWIMDWGNEQFF.

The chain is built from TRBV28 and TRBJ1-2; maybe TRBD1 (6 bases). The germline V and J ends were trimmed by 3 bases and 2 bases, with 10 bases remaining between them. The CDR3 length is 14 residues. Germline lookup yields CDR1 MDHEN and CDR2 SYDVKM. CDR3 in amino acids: CASSFTGKNYGYTF. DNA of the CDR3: TGTGCCAGCAGTTTTACAGGGAAGAACTATGGCTACACCTTC.

The chain's CDR3 is CASSEPGVDLQPQHF. The CDR3, as DNA: TGTGCCAGCAGTGAACCGGGAGTAGACCTCCAGCCCCAGCATTTT. This sequence joins TRBV25-1 and TRBJ1-5; D not certain. Trimming shortened V by 2 bases and J by 7 bases, and 15 bases separated the two germline ends. Germline assignment: CDR1 MGHDK and CDR2 SYGVNS. The CDR3 consists of 15 residues.

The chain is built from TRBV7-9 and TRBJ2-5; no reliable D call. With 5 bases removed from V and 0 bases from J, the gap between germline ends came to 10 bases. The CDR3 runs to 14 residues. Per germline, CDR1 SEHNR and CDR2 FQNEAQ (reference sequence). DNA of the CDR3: TGTGCCAGCAGCGAGGACGGGTACCAAGAGACCCAGTACTTC. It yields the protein CASSEDGYQETQYF.

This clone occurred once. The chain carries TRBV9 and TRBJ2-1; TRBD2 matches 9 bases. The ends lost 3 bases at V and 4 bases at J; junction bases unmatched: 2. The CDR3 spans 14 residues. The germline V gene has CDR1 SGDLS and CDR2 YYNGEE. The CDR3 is CASSGAGGYNEQFF. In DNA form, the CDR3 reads TGTGCCAGCAGCGGGGCGGGAGGGTACAATGAGCAGTTCTTC.

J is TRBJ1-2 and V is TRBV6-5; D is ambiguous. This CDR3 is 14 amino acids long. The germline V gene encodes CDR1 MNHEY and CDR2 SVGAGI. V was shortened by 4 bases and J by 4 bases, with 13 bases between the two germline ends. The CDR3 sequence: CASSSPTYGYGYTF. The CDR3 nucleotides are TGTGCCAGCAGTTCCCCGACGTATGGCTATGGCTACACCTTC.

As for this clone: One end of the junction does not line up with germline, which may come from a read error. CDR3 coding DNA: TGCGCCAGCAGCTTACCCGAGCCGGGACAGAGAATTTTCTTC. The encoded protein is CASSLPEPGQRIFF. The chain recombines TRBV5-1 with TRBJ2-7; 7 nucleotides match TRBD1. This CDR3 is 14 amino acids long. Per germline, CDR1 SGHRS and CDR2 YFSETQ.

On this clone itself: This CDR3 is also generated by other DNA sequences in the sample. In DNA form, the CDR3 reads TGCAGCGTTGTTCGGACAGGAGGAACTGAAGCTTTCTTT. This translates into CSVVRTGGTEAFF. V and J are TRBV29-1 and TRBJ1-1, with TRBD1 matching over 7 bases. The CDR3 has 13 amino acids. Per the germline V gene, CDR1 is SQVTM and CDR2 is ANQGSEA. After removal of 4 bases from V and 5 bases from J, the junction contained 7 bases not matched to a gene.

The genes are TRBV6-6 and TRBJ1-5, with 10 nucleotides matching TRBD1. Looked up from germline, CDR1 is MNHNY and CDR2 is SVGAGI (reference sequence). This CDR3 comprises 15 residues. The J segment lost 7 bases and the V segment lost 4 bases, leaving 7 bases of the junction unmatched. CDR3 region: CASSSTGQGSQPQHF. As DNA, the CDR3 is TGTGCCAGCAGTTCCACGGGACAGGGGTCGCAGCCCCAGCATTTT.

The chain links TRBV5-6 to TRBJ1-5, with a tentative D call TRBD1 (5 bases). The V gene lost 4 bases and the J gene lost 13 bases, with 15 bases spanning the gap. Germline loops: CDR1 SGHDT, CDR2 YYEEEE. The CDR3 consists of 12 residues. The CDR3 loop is CASSPGRGEQHF. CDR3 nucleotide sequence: TGTGCCAGCAGCCCGGGGCGGGGGGAGCAGCATTTT.

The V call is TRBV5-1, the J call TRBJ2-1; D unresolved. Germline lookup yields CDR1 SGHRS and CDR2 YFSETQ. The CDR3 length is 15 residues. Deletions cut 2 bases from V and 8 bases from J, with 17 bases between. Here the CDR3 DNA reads TGCGCCAGCAGCTTTATCCGGGCCCCGGCGGATGAGCAGTTCTTC. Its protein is CASSFIRAPADEQFF.